This T cell receptor beta chain emerged from a study of T-cell reconstitution after alpha-beta-depleted transplantation in children. A library of TCRbeta sequences, prepared with unique molecular identifiers, was generated. TCRdb independently ran MiXCR on the PCR reads; one entry per CDR3 protein. The sample holds about 340,000 distinct CDR3 sequences, about an eighth seen once. This clonotype has at least ten counts. CDR3 length: 15 amino acids. CDR1 is MDHEN, CDR2 SYDVKM, per germline. Germline trimming cut 3 bases from V and 7 bases from J; bases unmatched to any gene: 7. This specimen was PBMCs, taken from the stem cell graft. This TCR was sampled from a human donor who donated a stem cell graft to a child with Fanconi anemia. The gene calls are TRBV28 and TRBJ2-5, with TRBD2 identical over 11 bases. CDR3 coding DNA: TGTGCCAGCAGTTTTACTAGCGGGGGTACGGTGACCCAGTACTTC. Its translation: CASSFTSGGTVTQYF.